Following are 26 T cell receptor beta chains from one sample sequenced in a study of siplizumab effects on memory and regulatory T cells. Libraries were prepared by immunoSEQ multiplex PCR; TCRdb keeps only in-frame clonotypes and omits some of them. The sample holds approximately 70,000 clones, under 95% seen once. Sample: CD8+ T cells sorted from blood. All receptors derive from a human donor in good health.

The chain's CDR3 is CASSQVSTYNEQFF. The CDR3 DNA reads as TGCGCCAGCAGCCAAGTTTCTACCTACAATGAGCAGTTCTTC. This rearrangement joins TRBV4-1 to TRBJ2-1; D is ambiguous. The CDR3 is 14 residues long. Germline lookup yields CDR1 MGHRA and CDR2 YSYEKL. The germline V and J ends were trimmed by 1 base and 2 bases, with 6 bases remaining between them.

The gene calls are TRBV29-1 and TRBJ1-2; no definite D call. Germline V lookup: CDR1 SQVTM, CDR2 ANQGSEA. V lost 4 bases and J lost 0, with 9 bases in between. This CDR3 spans 13 amino acids. Written as DNA, the CDR3 is TGCAGCGTTGGGTTTGGGGCTAACTATGGCTACACCTTC. Protein product: CSVGFGANYGYTF.

The V and J genes are TRBV6-5 and TRBJ2-7; D possibly corresponds to TRBD1 (6 bases). This CDR3 is built from 14 residues. Germline CDR1 is MNHEY and CDR2 is SVGAGI. V was cut by 2 bases and J by 5 bases, with 13 bases left in between. CDR3: CASSYGSGVDEQYF. CDR3 DNA sequence: TGTGCCAGCAGTTACGGGTCAGGGGTGGACGAGCAGTACTTC.

This chain connects TRBV5-6 to TRBJ2-1; 7 nucleotides align to TRBD1. The V and J ends lost 5 bases and 4 bases, in that order; junction bases with no gene match: 12. CDR1 is SGHDT, CDR2 YYEEEE, per germline. The CDR3 is 16 residues long. The CDR3 here is CASRAPRDRLYNEQFF. The DNA for the CDR3 is TGTGCCAGCAGGGCCCCCCGGGACAGACTTTACAATGAGCAGTTCTTC.

The chain employs TRBV19 and TRBJ2-3; TRBD1 is a possible D gene (6 bases). V lost 1 base and J lost 3, with 11 bases in between. CDR1 is LNHDA, CDR2 SQIVND, per germline (reference sequence). The CDR3 consists of 15 residues. The CDR3 region is CASSIGGGQTDTQYF. The CDR3 DNA sequence: TGTGCCAGTAGTATAGGTGGGGGCCAAACAGATACGCAGTATTTT.

The chain joins TRBV10-3 to TRBJ2-1; D gene uncertain. This CDR3 has 12 residues. Germline V gives CDR1 ENHRY, CDR2 SYGVKD. The V and J ends lost 7 bases and 4 bases respectively, with 8 bases between them. Here the CDR3 reads CAIMNGYNEQFF. Written as DNA, the CDR3 is TGTGCCATCATGAACGGGTACAATGAGCAGTTCTTC.

This clone was recorded only once. CDR3 nucleotides: TGTGCCAGCAGCCCCCCCGCCGGGACCTACGAGCAGTACTTC. Protein: CASSPPAGTYEQYF. V gene TRBV9 combines with J gene TRBJ2-7; weak D call: TRBD2 (5 bases). V was shortened by 4 bases and J by 2 bases, with 13 bases between the two germline ends. CDR1 is SGDLS, CDR2 YYNGEE, per germline. CDR3 length equals 14 residues. Drawing the rest from reference TRBV9 and TRBJ2-7, the complete variable domain is DSGVTQTPKHLITATGQRVTLRCSPRSGDLSVYWYQQSLDQGLQFLIQYYNGEERAKGNILERFSAQQFPDLHSELNLSSLELGDSALYFCASSPPAGTYEQYFGPGTRLTVT.

Points on this clone: An end of the junction differs from the germline gene, which may be a read error. The chain combines TRBV5-1 with TRBJ1-1, with D possibly matching TRBD1 (6 bases). CDR3 length equals 13 residues. Germline V gene data show CDR1 as SGHRS and CDR2 as YFSETQ. The DNA of the CDR3 is TGCGCCAGCAGCTTGGAGGGACATCCCGGCCCCATCTTT. Amino acids: CASSLEGHPGPIF.

The CDR3 protein is CASSLGAGGNQPQHF. CDR3 in DNA: TGTGCCAGCAGCCTAGGGGCAGGGGGAAATCAGCCCCAGCATTTT. This chain joins TRBV11-2 and TRBJ1-5, with 7 bases fitting TRBD1. This CDR3 has 15 amino acids. Per germline, CDR1 SGHAT and CDR2 FQNNGV. After removal of 5 bases from V and 4 bases from J, the junction contained 8 bases not matched to a gene.

The chain recombines TRBV5-6 with TRBJ2-1; D unclear. Germline CDR1 is SGHDT and CDR2 is YYEEEE. The CDR3 totals 15 residues. Trimming shortened V by 5 bases and J by 5 bases, and 17 bases separated the two germline ends. The CDR3 sequence: CASSLYQLLDNEQFF. The CDR3 DNA reads as TGTGCCAGCAGTTTGTACCAGTTGCTTGACAATGAGCAGTTCTTC.

This clone was seen at least ten times. The rearrangement joins TRBV7-8 to TRBJ2-1; possible D gene TRBD1, 6 bases. The germline CDR1 and CDR2 sequences are SGHVS and FQNEAQ. The CDR3 runs 14 residues. V gave up 1 base and J gave up 6 bases, with 10 bases separating them. In DNA form, the CDR3 reads TGTGCCAGCAGCTTAGGGACAGCTTTCAATGAGCAGTTCTTC. It yields the protein CASSLGTAFNEQFF.

This clone was counted a few times. This chain connects TRBV7-2 to TRBJ1-1; D gene unclear. V was clipped by 1 base and J by 2 bases, with 8 bases between them. There are 14 residues in the CDR3. CDR1 SGHTA and CDR2 FQGNSA come from the germline V gene. The CDR3 region is CASSLVNINTEAFF. In nucleotides, the CDR3 is TGTGCCAGCAGCTTAGTCAACATTAACACTGAAGCTTTCTTT.

Only one count was recorded for this clone. The J gene is TRBJ2-3, the V gene TRBV9, with 8 bases that match TRBD2. The ends lost 4 bases at V and 5 bases at J; junction bases unmatched: 3. This CDR3 is 13 amino acids long. The germline CDR1 and CDR2 sequences are SGDLS and YYNGEE. The CDR3 here is CASSSGGGDTQYF. The CDR3 DNA is TGTGCCAGCAGCTCCGGGGGGGGAGATACGCAGTATTTT. The full variable domain, its missing parts supplied by reference TRBV9 and TRBJ2-3, is DSGVTQTPKHLITATGQRVTLRCSPRSGDLSVYWYQQSLDQGLQFLIQYYNGEERAKGNILERFSAQQFPDLHSELNLSSLELGDSALYFCASSSGGGDTQYFGPGTRLTVL.

The J gene is TRBJ2-1, the V gene TRBV7-6; 8 bases line up with TRBD2. V dropped 4 bases and J dropped 8; count of bases not matched to a gene: 13. The CDR3 runs to 16 residues. From germline, CDR1 is SGHVS and CDR2 FNYEAQ. In DNA form, the CDR3 reads TGTGCCAGCAGCTACCTCCCGGGAGGGCCGGGTGATGAGCAGTTCTTC. Amino acids: CASSYLPGGPGDEQFF.

V is TRBV19 and J is TRBJ1-1; no reliable D call. Germline CDR1 is LNHDA and CDR2 is SQIVND (reference sequence). The CDR3 extends over 15 amino acids. V lost 2 bases to trimming and J lost 0 bases, with 10 bases between them. The chain's CDR3 is CASSIWAQVNTEAFF. The DNA for the CDR3 is TGTGCCAGTAGTATATGGGCCCAGGTGAACACTGAAGCTTTCTTT.

On this clone itself: Distinct nucleotide sequences in the sample also encode this CDR3. CDR3 DNA: TGCGCCAGCAGCCCGACGGTCCAGGTCGGCGTGGGTGGGGAGCTGTTTTTT. It specifies CASSPTVQVGVGGELFF. The genes are TRBV4-1 and TRBJ2-2; D remains unclear. This CDR3 has 17 residues. Germline assignment: CDR1 MGHRA and CDR2 YSYEKL. The V and J ends lost 4 bases and 8 bases respectively, with 23 bases between them.

This clone appeared once. The V call is TRBV20-1, the J call TRBJ2-7; D call uncertain. CDR3 size: 11 residues. The V end lost 6 bases, the J end lost 6 bases, and 12 bases lay between the germline ends. Germline V gene lookup returns CDR1 DFQATT and CDR2 SNEGSKA (reference sequence). CDR3 DNA: TGCAGTGCGGCCACGGTGGGCGAGCAGTACTTC. As protein: CSAATVGEQYF.

This chain connects TRBV21-1 to TRBJ1-2. TRBV21-1 is tagged as a pseudogene. The CDR3 is made up of 15 amino acids. The CDR3 sequence is CASTNPGGRNYGYTF. Here the CDR3 DNA reads TGTGCCAGCACCAACCCGGGGGGGAGGAACTATGGCTACACCTTC.

The count of this clone is one. The V call is TRBV29-1, the J call TRBJ1-2; no reliable D call. Germline loops: CDR1 SQVTM, CDR2 ANQGSEA. The CDR3 has 14 residues. Trimming pared 3 bases from V and 4 bases from J, leaving 15 bases between. The CDR3 DNA reads as TGCAGCGTTGATGTACTGACCGCCATCTATGGCTACACCTTC. It is translated as CSVDVLTAIYGYTF.

The V call is TRBV12-5, the J call TRBJ2-5; 8 bases are shared with TRBD2. V lost 4 bases to trimming and J lost 4 bases; unmatched junction nucleotides: 8. The CDR3 is made up of 15 amino acids. Per the germline V gene, CDR1 is LGHNT and CDR2 is FRNRAP. The CDR3 loop is CASGSPGGTIETQYF. CDR3 sequence (DNA): TGTGCTAGTGGTTCCCCGGGGGGGACTATAGAGACCCAGTACTTC. The full variable domain, its missing parts supplied by reference TRBV12-5 and TRBJ2-5, is DARVTQTPRHKVTEMGQEVTMRCQPILGHNTVFWYRQTMMQGLELLAYFRNRAPLDDSGMPKDRFSAEMPDATLATLKIQPSEPRDSAVYFCASGSPGGTIETQYFGPGTRLLVL.

CDR3 sequence (DNA): TGTGCCAGCAGCTTAGCGGCAGGACGAGACTATGGCTACACCTTC. Translation gives CASSLAAGRDYGYTF. The chain joins TRBV7-6 to TRBJ1-2, with D uncertain. This CDR3 has 15 amino acids. Trimming removed 0 bases at V and 3 bases at J, with 11 bases between. Germline lookup yields CDR1 SGHVS and CDR2 FNYEAQ.

This chain uses TRBV19 with TRBJ1-2; D is undetermined. The germline V gene encodes CDR1 LNHDA and CDR2 SQIVND (reference sequence). The CDR3 contains 15 residues. The V and J ends lost 3 bases and 4 bases respectively, with 15 bases between them. DNA for the CDR3: TGTGCCAGTAGTATCTGGTCCCGGGGTACCTATGGCTACACCTTC. It yields the protein CASSIWSRGTYGYTF.

V is TRBV6-5 and J is TRBJ1-2; 7 bases are shared with TRBD1. Trimming at V came to 6 bases and at J to 3 bases, leaving 10 bases not matched to a gene. Per germline, CDR1 MNHEY and CDR2 SVGAGI. This CDR3 contains 15 residues. CDR3 protein: CASSPTGLRDYGYTF. The CDR3 DNA is TGTGCCAGCAGCCCGACAGGGCTCCGCGACTATGGCTACACCTTC.

The CDR3 nucleotides read TGTGCCAGCAGTGCCGGGACTAGCCTATTCAGCACAGATACGCAGTATTTT. This translates into CASSAGTSLFSTDTQYF. V and J are TRBV6-1 and TRBJ2-3; 9 positions match TRBD2. Germline CDR1 and CDR2: MNHNS and SASEGT. The CDR3 runs to 17 residues. With 4 bases clipped from V and 0 bases from J, the junction kept 8 bases outside the gene matches.

This sequence joins TRBV5-1 and TRBJ2-2; TRBD2 is a possible D gene (5 bases). The V gene's germline CDR1 is SGHRS and CDR2 YFSETQ. Between the trimmed V and J ends, which lost 2 bases and 5 bases, there was a span of 10 bases. CDR3 length: 14 amino acids. CDR3 in amino acids: CASSLEGSTGELFF. In DNA form, the CDR3 reads TGCGCCAGCAGCTTAGAGGGCTCGACCGGGGAGCTGTTTTTT.

V is TRBV19 and J is TRBJ1-3; D is perhaps TRBD1 (5 bases). Germline V gives CDR1 LNHDA, CDR2 SQIVND (reference sequence). The CDR3 runs to 14 residues. V lost 4 bases and J 0 bases, leaving 7 bases between the germline ends. DNA for the CDR3: TGTGCCAGTAGTAGTGACAGCTCTGGAAACACCATATATTTT. This sequence encodes CASSSDSSGNTIYF.